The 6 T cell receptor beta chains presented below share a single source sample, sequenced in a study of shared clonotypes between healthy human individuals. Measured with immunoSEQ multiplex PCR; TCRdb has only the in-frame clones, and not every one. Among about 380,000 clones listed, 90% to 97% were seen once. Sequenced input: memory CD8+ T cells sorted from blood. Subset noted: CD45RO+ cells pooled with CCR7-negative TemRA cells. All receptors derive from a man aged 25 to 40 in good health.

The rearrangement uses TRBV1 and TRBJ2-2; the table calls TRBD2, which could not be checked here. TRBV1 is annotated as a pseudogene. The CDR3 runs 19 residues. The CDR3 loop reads CTSNQGRTSGSPSTGELFF. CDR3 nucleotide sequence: TGCACCAGCAACCAGGGGAGGACTAGCGGGAGCCCATCCACCGGGGAGCTGTTTTTT.

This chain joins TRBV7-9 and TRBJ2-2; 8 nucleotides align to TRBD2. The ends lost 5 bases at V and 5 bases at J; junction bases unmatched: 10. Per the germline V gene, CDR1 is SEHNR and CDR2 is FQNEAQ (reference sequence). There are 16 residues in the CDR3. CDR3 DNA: TGTGCCAGCAGCCGATTAAGCGGGAGAGGAACCGGGGAGCTGTTTTTT. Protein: CASSRLSGRGTGELFF.

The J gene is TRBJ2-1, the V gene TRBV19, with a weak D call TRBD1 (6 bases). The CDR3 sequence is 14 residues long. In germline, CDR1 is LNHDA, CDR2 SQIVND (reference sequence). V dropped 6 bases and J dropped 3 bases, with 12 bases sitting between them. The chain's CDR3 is CASSRDTYYNEQFF. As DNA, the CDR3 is TGTGCCAGTAGCCGGGACACATACTACAATGAGCAGTTCTTC.

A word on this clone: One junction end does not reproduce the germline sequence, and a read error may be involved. The CDR3 nucleotides read TGTGCTAGCAGCCCCTCGGCGGGACTAGCGGGAGGCTTCGGGGAGACCCAGTACTTC. As protein: CASSPSAGLAGGFGETQYF. V usage is TRBV7-7 and J usage is TRBJ2-5; TRBD2 agrees at 15 bases. The CDR3 spans 19 residues. Germline assignment: CDR1 SSHAT and CDR2 FNYEAQ (reference sequence).

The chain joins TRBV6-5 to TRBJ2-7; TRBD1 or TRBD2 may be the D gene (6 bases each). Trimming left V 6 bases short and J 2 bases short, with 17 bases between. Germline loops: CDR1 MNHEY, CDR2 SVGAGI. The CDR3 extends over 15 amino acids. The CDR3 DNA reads TGTGCCAGCAGCTACGTAGGGGGGACCACCTACGAGCAGTACTTC. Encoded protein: CASSYVGGTTYEQYF.

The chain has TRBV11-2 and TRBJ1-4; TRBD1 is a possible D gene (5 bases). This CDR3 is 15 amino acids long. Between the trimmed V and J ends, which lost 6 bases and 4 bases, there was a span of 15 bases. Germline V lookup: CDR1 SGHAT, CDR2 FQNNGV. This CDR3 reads CASRTTQGINEKLFF. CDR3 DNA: TGTGCCAGCAGGACCACTCAGGGTATTAATGAAAAACTGTTTTTT.